This entry lists 30 T cell receptor beta chains sequenced from one sample in a study of T cells in Graves' hyperthyroidism and ophthalmopathy. There were TCR beta CDR3 regions amplified from RNA transcripts. HTBI primers were used for first-round RT-PCR of the TCR CDR3. TCRdb recomputed calls from the multiplex PCR reads with MiXCR, one row per CDR3 protein. Of tens of thousands of distinct CDR3 sequences in the sample, about 50% were seen once. Input material: blood. Receptor source: a woman in her forties or fifties with Graves' hyperthyroidism that later progressed to Graves' ophthalmopathy.

The chain joins TRBV20-1 to TRBJ2-7; 8 bases align to TRBD1. Per the germline V gene, CDR1 is DFQATT and CDR2 is SNEGSKA (reference sequence). Trimming at V came to 6 bases and at J to 10 bases, leaving 17 bases not matched to a gene. The CDR3 has 14 amino acids. CDR3 amino acids: CSARSGTGPGRQYF. The CDR3 nucleotides are TGCAGTGCCCGGTCTGGGACAGGCCCGGGGCGTCAGTACTTC.

Turning to this clonotype: The final CDR3 position lacks the conserved phenylalanine or tryptophan, pointing to a likely read error. The DNA is omitted, as the CDR3 cannot be located on it reliably, and the CDR3 follows TCRdb's listing. The CDR3 region is CASSRETGPYGYTL. V is TRBV4-1 and J is TRBJ1-2; TRBD1, the D gene given by the table, was not confirmed from the DNA. The CDR3 length is 14 residues, termini included. The germline V gene encodes CDR1 MGHRA and CDR2 YSYEKL.

In its sample, this clonotype was seen many times. The chain links TRBV6-1 to TRBJ2-3; TRBD1 might be the D (5 bases). Trimming took off 3 bases at V and 0 bases at J, with 19 bases between the two ends. The CDR3 runs 18 residues. Germline V gives CDR1 MNHNS, CDR2 SASEGT. For the CDR3, the DNA is TGTGCCAGCAGTGACTACCTGTGGGCAGGGTCTAGCACAGATACGCAGTATTTT. Its protein product is CASSDYLWAGSSTDTQYF.

A remark on this clonotype: This could be a read error, since a much larger clone is one nucleotide away. The V gene is TRBV5-1, the J gene TRBJ2-7; unclear D gene. Germline values: CDR1 SGHRS, CDR2 YFSETQ. CDR3 length: 15 amino acids. V dropped 0 bases and J dropped 8 bases, with 18 bases sitting between them. CDR3 DNA: TGCGCCAGCAGCTTGGGACACGTGGTTACAAACAAGCAGTACTTC. Its translation is CASSLGHVVTNKQYF. The variable domain in full, with the rest retrieved from reference TRBV5-1 and TRBJ2-7, is KAGVTQTPRYLIKTRGQQVTLSCSPISGHRSVSWYQQTPGQGLQFLFEYFSETQRNKGNFPGRFSGRQFSNSRSEMNVSTLELGDSALYLCASSLGHVVTNKQYFGPGTRLTVT.

The chain carries TRBV2 and TRBJ2-3, with TRBD1 identical over 8 bases. This CDR3 has 14 residues. The germline gives CDR1 SNHLY, CDR2 FYNNEI. Unmatched junction bases numbered 13, after V lost 6 bases and J lost 11 bases. CDR3 coding DNA: TGTGCCAGCAGGTCGGGACAGGTCAACAATGAGCAGTATTTT. Its protein product is CASRSGQVNNEQYF.

The J gene is TRBJ2-1, the V gene TRBV10-2; 10 nucleotides match TRBD2. This CDR3 has 20 residues. Looked up from germline, CDR1 is WSHSY and CDR2 is SAAADI. J was trimmed by 7 bases and V by 8 bases; bases with no gene match: 26. CDR3 DNA: TGCGCCAGCGTGACTAGCGCCAGCAGCTTCTCCCTAGCGGGAGAGAATGAGCAGTTCTTC. Protein: CASVTSASSFSLAGENEQFF.

This clonotype showed up many times. This chain links TRBV9 with TRBJ2-1; D call uncertain. Germline CDR1 and CDR2: SGDLS and YYNGEE. V lost 0 bases, J lost 8 bases, and 6 bases lay in between. There are 12 residues in the CDR3. The CDR3 DNA is TGTGCCAGCAGCGTAGATTCGGATGAGCAGTTCTTC. This codes for CASSVDSDEQFF.

The chain recombines TRBV5-1 with TRBJ2-2; 9 bases fit TRBD1. The CDR3 is made up of 14 amino acids. J lost 6 bases, V lost 4 bases, and 4 bases had no gene match. Looked up from germline, CDR1 is SGHRS and CDR2 is YFSETQ. CDR3 loop: CASSPGTGPGELFF. The CDR3 DNA sequence: TGCGCCAGCAGCCCCGGGACAGGGCCCGGGGAGCTGTTTTTT.

The J gene is TRBJ2-5, the V gene TRBV6-6; tentatively, D is TRBD1 or TRBD2 (5 bases each). This CDR3 has 15 residues. V was cut by 7 bases and J by 9 bases, with 24 bases left in between. Germline values: CDR1 MNHNY, CDR2 SVGAGI (reference sequence). The chain's CDR3 is CASTFKGEKGQPQYF. The CDR3 DNA is TGTGCCAGCACCTTTAAAGGGGAGAAAGGGCAGCCCCAGTACTTC.

CDR3 amino acids: CATSDLKGTYNEQFF. The CDR3 DNA reads TGTGCCACCAGTGATTTGAAGGGAACTTACAATGAGCAGTTCTTC. V usage is TRBV24-1 and J usage is TRBJ2-1; no clear D gene. Deletions cut 0 bases from V and 4 bases from J, with 9 bases between. The V gene's germline CDR1 is KGHDR and CDR2 SFDVKD. This CDR3 has 15 amino acids.

This chain uses TRBV4-3 with TRBJ2-5; TRBD2 aligns across 7 bases. Germline CDR1 LGHNA, CDR2 YSLEER. V trimming: 0 bases; J trimming: 2 bases; junction bases outside the gene matches: 6. This CDR3 has 16 amino acids. The CDR3 DNA sequence: TGCGCCAGCAGCCAAGAGCCTAGCGGAAGACAAGAGACCCAGTACTTC. Its protein is CASSQEPSGRQETQYF.

In regard to this clonotype: A read error is likely, as this CDR3 ends without the conserved phenylalanine or tryptophan. No DNA is shown, since the ends of the CDR3 on it are uncertain; the CDR3 is the one TCRdb lists. The J gene is TRBJ2-1, the V gene TRBV7-2; TRBD2, the D gene given by the table, was not confirmed from the DNA. Germline V gives CDR1 SGHTA, CDR2 FQGNSA. The CDR3 contains 10 residues when both ends are counted. This chain's CDR3 is CASSNMGLAG.

This clonotype was detected only once. This chain connects TRBV2 to TRBJ1-4, with 9 nucleotides matching TRBD1. The junction had 6 bases not matched to a gene; V was cut back by 6 bases and J by 7 bases. The CDR3 sequence is 14 residues long. Germline assignment: CDR1 SNHLY and CDR2 FYNNEI. CDR3 nucleotides: TGTGCCAGCAGCCCGGACAGGGGTGGTGAAAAACTGTTTTTT. It specifies CASSPDRGGEKLFF. Supplemented by reference TRBV2 and TRBJ1-4, the full variable domain reads EPEVTQTPSHQVTQMGQEVILRCVPISNHLYFYWYRQILGQKVEFLVSFYNNEISEKSEIFDDQFSVERPDGSNFTLKIRSTKLEDSAMYFCASSPDRGGEKLFFGSGTQLSVL.

This clonotype was detected many times. This sequence joins TRBV11-1 and TRBJ1-4; D is unclear. Looked up from germline, CDR1 is SGHAT and CDR2 is FQDESV (reference sequence). This CDR3 has 16 amino acids. V was shortened by 0 bases and J by 10 bases, with 18 bases between the two germline ends. In nucleotides, the CDR3 is TGTGCCAGCAGCTTAGCGCCGGTGGGGTTCGGCCGAAAACTGTTTTTT. It yields the protein CASSLAPVGFGRKLFF.

This clonotype was counted many times. V and J are TRBV5-6 and TRBJ2-7, with 9 positions matching TRBD1. The CDR3 runs 16 residues. CDR1 is SGHDT, CDR2 YYEEEE, per germline. Trimming took 1 base from V and 1 from J; bases not matched to a gene: 6. CDR3 in amino acids: CASSLFYRGLSYEQYF. In nucleotides, the CDR3 is TGTGCCAGCAGCTTGTTTTACAGGGGGCTTTCCTACGAGCAGTACTTC. Looking up the rest from reference TRBV5-6 and TRBJ2-7 gives the full variable domain: DAGVTQSPTHLIKTRGQQVTLRCSPKSGHDTVSWYQQALGQGPQFIFQYYEEEERQRGNFPDRFSGHQFPNYSSELNVNALLLGDSALYLCASSLFYRGLSYEQYFGPGTRLTVT.

This clonotype has just one count. The V and J genes are TRBV12-3 or TRBV12-4 and TRBJ2-7; 9 bases are shared with TRBD1. V shed 5 bases and J 0 bases; nucleotides not matched to a gene: 8. There are 16 residues in the CDR3. The CDR3 nucleotides are TGTGCCAGCAGTCGCGCCGGACAGGGGAGCTCCTACGAGCAGTACTTC. This sequence encodes CASSRAGQGSSYEQYF.

V usage is TRBV24-1 and J usage is TRBJ1-3, with no clear D. V was clipped by 5 bases and J by 4 bases, with 8 bases between them. Germline CDR1 reads KGHDR; CDR2 reads SFDVKD. The CDR3 is 13 residues long. The CDR3 DNA reads TGTGCCACCAGTGCCCCTCCGGGAAACACCATATATTTT. Translating it yields CATSAPPGNTIYF.

This clonotype has only one observation. The rearrangement links TRBV19 to TRBJ2-7, with TRBD2 identical over 12 bases. V shed 6 bases, J shed 1 base, and the junction held 4 bases outside the gene matches. Germline CDR1 reads LNHDA; CDR2 reads SQIVND (reference sequence). The CDR3 covers 15 residues. The CDR3 is CASRTSGSQSYEQYF. CDR3 nucleotide sequence: TGTGCCAGTAGGACTAGCGGGAGTCAATCCTACGAGCAGTACTTC.

Note on this clonotype: One junction end disagrees with the germline gene, perhaps due to a read error. The J gene is TRBJ2-7, the V gene TRBV5-6, with no clear D. The germline CDR1 and CDR2 sequences are SGHDT and YYEEEE. The length of the CDR3 is 15 residues. The CDR3 region has the DNA TGTGCCTGCAGCCTGATCCGGGTAAGCTCCTACGAGCAGTACTTC. Translated: CACSLIRVSSYEQYF.

This clonotype is judged medium-sized. The rearrangement uses TRBV2 and TRBJ2-3; D is possibly TRBD1 or TRBD2 (6 bases each). The V gene lost 5 bases and the J gene lost 2 bases, with 14 bases spanning the gap. CDR3 size: 15 residues. Looked up from germline, CDR1 is SNHLY and CDR2 is FYNNEI. CDR3 coding DNA: TGTGCCAGCAGTAAGGGGGGATTTTTCACAGATACGCAGTATTTT. Translated, it gives CASSKGGFFTDTQYF.

The chain has TRBV20-1 and TRBJ2-2; 14 bases line up with TRBD2. The CDR3 covers 15 residues. V lost 2 bases and J lost 9; bases outside the gene matches: 5. Germline CDR1 DFQATT, CDR2 SNEGSKA (reference sequence). CDR3 amino acids: CSARLGLAGVWELFF. The DNA of the CDR3 is TGCAGTGCTAGACTGGGACTAGCGGGAGTCTGGGAGCTGTTTTTT.

This clonotype was recorded at least ten times. The chain combines TRBV6-1 with TRBJ1-6, with D tentatively TRBD1 (5 bases). The length of the CDR3 is 14 residues. V was shortened by 4 bases and J by 10 bases, with 14 bases between the two germline ends. Germline V gene lookup returns CDR1 MNHNS and CDR2 SASEGT. The CDR3 coding sequence is TGTGCCAGCAGTGCTGGTCCCTGGGGCTCACCCCTCCACTTT. Translation gives CASSAGPWGSPLHF.

By share, this clonotype counts as medium-sized. The rearrangement joins TRBV29-1 to TRBJ2-3; 7 nucleotides align to TRBD2. The CDR3 contains 14 residues. Trimming took 5 bases from V and 2 from J; bases not matched to a gene: 7. Germline CDR1 is SQVTM and CDR2 is ANQGSEA. The CDR3 sequence is CSVQLAKDTDTQYF. The DNA of the CDR3 is TGCAGCGTTCAACTAGCGAAAGACACAGATACGCAGTATTTT.

This clonotype showed up just once. The final CDR3 position lacks the conserved phenylalanine or tryptophan, pointing to a likely read error. V usage is TRBV14 and J usage is TRBJ2-1; 14 bases line up with TRBD2. Germline values: CDR1 SGHDN, CDR2 FVKESK. The CDR3 spans 20 residues. In DNA form, the CDR3 reads TGTGCCAGCAGCCAAGATGTTGGGACTAGCGGGAGCCCCGTAGACAATGGGCAGTTCTCC. Translated: CASSQDVGTSGSPVDNGQFS.

Notes on this clonotype: This CDR3 is missing its conserved last phenylalanine or tryptophan, likely due to a read error. It is unclear where the CDR3 begins or ends on the DNA, so no DNA is shown, and the CDR3 is as TCRdb lists it. This chain connects TRBV2 to TRBJ1-5. In germline, CDR1 is SNHLY, CDR2 FYNNEI. The CDR3 comprises 13 residues, both ends counted. CDR3 sequence: CASYTFSNQPQLS.

In its sample, this clonotype was seen many times. V gene TRBV9 combines with J gene TRBJ2-3; TRBD2 agrees at 10 bases. The germline CDR1 and CDR2 sequences are SGDLS and YYNGEE. Trimming removed 0 bases from V and 5 bases from J; junction bases left unmatched: 3. This CDR3 has 15 residues. Here the CDR3 reads CASSVGVAGGDTQYF. The CDR3 DNA sequence: TGTGCCAGCAGCGTAGGAGTAGCGGGAGGAGATACGCAGTATTTT.

This clonotype was seen only a few times. In DNA form, the CDR3 reads TGTGCCTGGAGTGTCCCCGGCAGGGCTTGGGAGCAGTTCTTC. Residues: CAWSVPGRAWEQFF. The chain employs TRBV30 and TRBJ2-1; possibly TRBD1 for D (5 bases). Germline CDR1 reads GTSNPN; CDR2 reads SVGIG (reference sequence). The CDR3 runs to 14 residues. V lost 0 bases and J 10 bases, leaving 16 bases between the germline ends.

This chain uses TRBV7-8 with TRBJ2-7; 7 nucleotides agree with TRBD1. CDR1 SGHVS and CDR2 FQNEAQ come from the germline V gene. CDR3 size: 14 residues. V shed 0 bases and J 2 bases; nucleotides not matched to a gene: 1. The CDR3 region has the DNA TGTGCCAGCAGCTTAGCGGGGACAGCCTACGAGCAGTACTTC. Protein: CASSLAGTAYEQYF.

The J gene is TRBJ2-7, the V gene TRBV29-1; 11 bases are a match to TRBD2. Trimming cost V 3 bases and J 6 bases; bases outside gene matches: 4. The CDR3 runs 13 residues. Germline V lookup: CDR1 SQVTM, CDR2 ANQGSEA. The CDR3 spells CSVEVAGGGEQYF. CDR3 nucleotide sequence: TGCAGCGTTGAGGTAGCGGGAGGGGGCGAGCAGTACTTC.

This clonotype was counted a single time. The chain couples TRBV29-1 to TRBJ1-1; tentatively, D is TRBD1 (5 bases). The V gene lost 8 bases and the J gene lost 1 base, with 14 bases spanning the gap. The V gene's germline CDR1 is SQVTM and CDR2 ANQGSEA. CDR3 length: 13 amino acids. CDR3 nucleotides: TGCAGCAGTGAGGAACAGGAGAACACTGAAGCTTTCTTT. Translating it yields CSSEEQENTEAFF.